This T cell receptor beta chain was profiled in a study of blood T cell repertoires in COVID-19. Study processing details: Nucleated cell number was recorded as an estimate derived from reference gene primer amplification. Repertoires were generated with immunoSEQ multiplex PCR, while TCRdb's copy carries only in-frame clones and drops some. V, J and clone size reflect that table, while D and trimming were determined from the DNA. The sample contains approximately 300,000 clones, about 85% of which appear only once. The CDR3 is made up of 14 amino acids. Germline V gene data show CDR1 as MDHEN and CDR2 as SYDVKM. Unmatched junction bases numbered 3, after V lost 6 bases and J lost 2 bases. In the case of this clone: The same CDR3 arises from other DNA sequences in this sample as well.

The specimen sequenced was peripheral blood. This sequence joins TRBV28 and TRBJ1-4; TRBD1 aligns across 7 bases. The source of this sequence is a human donor with COVID-19, enrolled during active disease. The donor label of this sample is uncertain. CDR3 coding DNA: TGTGCCAGCAGCCCAGGGGGGACTAATGAAAAACTGTTTTTT. The encoded protein is CASSPGGTNEKLFF.